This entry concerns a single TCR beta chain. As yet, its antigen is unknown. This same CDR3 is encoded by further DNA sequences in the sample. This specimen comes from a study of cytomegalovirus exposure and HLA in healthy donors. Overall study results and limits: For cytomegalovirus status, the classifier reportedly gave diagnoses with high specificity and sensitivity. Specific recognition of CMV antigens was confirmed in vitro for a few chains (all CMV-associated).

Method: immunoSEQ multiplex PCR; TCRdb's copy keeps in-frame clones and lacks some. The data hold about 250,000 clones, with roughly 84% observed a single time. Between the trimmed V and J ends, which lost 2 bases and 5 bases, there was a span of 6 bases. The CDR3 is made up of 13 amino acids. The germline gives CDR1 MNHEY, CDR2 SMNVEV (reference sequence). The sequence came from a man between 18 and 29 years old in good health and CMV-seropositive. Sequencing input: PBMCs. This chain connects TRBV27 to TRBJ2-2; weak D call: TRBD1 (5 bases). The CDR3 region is CASSLRGTGELFF. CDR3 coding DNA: TGTGCCAGCAGTTTAAGGGGAACCGGGGAGCTGTTTTTT.